This TCR beta chain emerged from a study of CD8 T cells in ankylosing spondylitis. Trimming pared 5 bases from V and 5 bases from J, leaving 16 bases between. CDR1 and CDR2 (germline): PRHDT, FYEKMQ (reference sequence). This CDR3 contains 15 residues. Libraries for TCR beta were made by quantitative 5'-RACE with molecular barcodes. TCRdb re-derived calls from the 5' RACE reads in MiXCR, one entry per CDR3 protein. The top ten hold about 6.5% of the sample, which has about 540,000 distinct CDR3 sequences, 9.5% to 15% seen once. Worth noting for this clonotype: The antigen is unknown.

Study results and caveats: Past studies reported some motif variants in reactive arthritis synovial fluid and blood. A CD8+ phenotype characterized the disease-linked clones, which were relatively rare in peripheral blood. Reports say disease-linked clones showed up significantly more in matched ankylosing spondylitis synovial fluid. In ankylosing spondylitis blood, a motif of about 8 highly homologous TCR beta variants appeared characteristic.

This rearrangement joins TRBV13 to TRBJ2-1; TRBD2 might be the D (6 bases). The sequenced sample was blood, either unsorted or a sorted T cell fraction (not recorded which). This TCR came from a male donor with ankylosing spondylitis. The CDR3 loop reads CASSRPGSPHNEQFF. The CDR3 nucleotides are TGTGCCAGCAGCAGACCCGGGAGCCCTCACAATGAGCAGTTCTTC.